A single sample is the source of the 19 T cell receptor beta chains below, sequenced in a study of CD8+ T cells in alopecia areata. cDNA prepared by RNA extraction and subsequent reverse transcription served as the template for sequencing. This table comes from immunoSEQ multiplex PCR, and its TCRdb copy is limited to in-frame clones, with some not included. The profile shows over 95,000 clones, 41% of them singletons. Sequencing was done on a sample of CD4+ T cells sorted from blood. These receptors were taken from a human donor with alopecia areata.

This chain uses TRBV5-1 with TRBJ2-3; D is possibly TRBD1 (5 bases). The V gene lost 0 bases and the J gene lost 2 bases, with 10 bases spanning the gap. Germline CDR1 is SGHRS and CDR2 is YFSETQ. The CDR3 has 15 amino acids. CDR3 sequence: CASSLEWGVTDTQYF. The CDR3 DNA follows: TGCGCCAGCAGCTTGGAATGGGGCGTCACAGATACGCAGTATTTT.

This clone came up a few times. This chain joins TRBV6-6 and TRBJ2-7; the match to TRBD1 covers 7 bases. V lost 6 bases, J lost 3 bases, and 11 bases stayed unmatched. The CDR3 has 15 amino acids. In germline, CDR1 is MNHNY, CDR2 SVGAGI (reference sequence). The CDR3 DNA follows: TGTGCCAGCAGGGACAGGTCTAGTGATGGCTACGAGCAGTACTTC. This codes for CASRDRSSDGYEQYF.

The count of this clone is one. The rearrangement joins TRBV5-1 to TRBJ2-7; 9 nucleotides line up with TRBD1. Per the germline V gene, CDR1 is SGHRS and CDR2 is YFSETQ. The CDR3 is 14 amino acids. V trimming: 4 bases; J trimming: 6 bases; junction bases outside the gene matches: 8. In DNA, the CDR3 is TGCGCCAGCAGCCCTCGGGACAGGGCCGGCGAGCAGTACTTC. This translates into CASSPRDRAGEQYF. Full variable domain (remainder filled in from reference TRBV5-1 and TRBJ2-7): KAGVTQTPRYLIKTRGQQVTLSCSPISGHRSVSWYQQTPGQGLQFLFEYFSETQRNKGNFPGRFSGRQFSNSRSEMNVSTLELGDSALYLCASSPRDRAGEQYFGPGTRLTVT.

The sample holds one count of this clone. The chain's CDR3 is CASSEAVLAYEQYF. The CDR3 DNA reads as TGTGCCAGCAGTGAGGCCGTACTCGCCTACGAGCAGTACTTC. This chain uses TRBV28 with TRBJ2-7; D call uncertain. From germline, CDR1 is MDHEN and CDR2 SYDVKM. The CDR3 is made up of 14 amino acids. The V gene lost 5 bases and the J gene lost 2 bases, with 13 bases spanning the gap.

The sample holds a few counts of this clone. CDR3 coding DNA: TGCAGCGTTGCCCCAGCCTTCCAAGAGACCCAGTACTTC. It encodes CSVAPAFQETQYF. The chain recombines TRBV29-1 with TRBJ2-5; D remains ambiguous. Per germline, CDR1 SQVTM and CDR2 ANQGSEA. There are 13 residues in the CDR3. V lost 4 bases to trimming and J lost 1 base, with 10 bases between them.

The table lists this clone with a few counts. V usage is TRBV18 and J usage is TRBJ2-3; D is uncertain. V lost 2 bases and J lost 9, with 15 bases in between. Looked up from germline, CDR1 is KGHSH and CDR2 is LQKENI. There are 14 residues in the CDR3. The CDR3 DNA reads TGTGCCAGCTCACCATCGGTGGCAGAACTAACGCAGTATTTT. Translated, it gives CASSPSVAELTQYF.

This chain links TRBV30 with TRBJ2-5; TRBD2 matches at 11 bases. Germline trimming cut 2 bases from V and 2 bases from J; bases unmatched to any gene: 10. Germline V gene lookup returns CDR1 GTSNPN and CDR2 SVGIG (reference sequence). CDR3 length: 17 residues. This CDR3 is CAWSKGWTSGFQETQYF. CDR3 DNA sequence: TGTGCCTGGAGTAAGGGGTGGACTAGCGGGTTTCAAGAGACCCAGTACTTC.

This clone has only a few counts. The junction differs from germline at one of its ends, possibly a read error. V usage is TRBV2 and J usage is TRBJ2-1, with D maybe TRBD1 (6 bases). CDR3 length: 11 residues. The germline gives CDR1 SNHLY, CDR2 FYNNEI. CDR3 in amino acids: CASTTGMEPFF. In nucleotides, the CDR3 is TGTGCCAGCACTACAGGGATGGAGCCGTTCTTC.

Ten or more counts support this clone. V and J are TRBV7-8 and TRBJ2-3; 7 bases fit TRBD2. This CDR3 is built from 15 residues. Germline assignment: CDR1 SGHVS and CDR2 FQNEAQ. The junction had 7 bases not matched to a gene; V was cut back by 1 base and J by 6 bases. Written as DNA, the CDR3 is TGTGCCAGCAGCTTAGGCCTAGCGGTTCAGGATACGCAGTATTTT. Residues: CASSLGLAVQDTQYF.

The chain couples TRBV7-6 to TRBJ2-1; the D gene is possibly TRBD2 (6 bases). The germline CDR1 and CDR2 sequences are SGHVS and FNYEAQ. Trimming removed 1 base from V and 6 bases from J, with 16 bases in between. The CDR3 is 16 amino acids. The CDR3, as DNA: TGTGCCAGCAGCTTAGATCACGCGGGGTTGAGCAATGAGCAGTTCTTC. Encoded protein: CASSLDHAGLSNEQFF.

This clone was seen only a few times. V gene TRBV30 combines with J gene TRBJ1-1; 8 nucleotides match TRBD1. The CDR3 totals 13 residues. V dropped 6 bases and J dropped 5; count of bases not matched to a gene: 8. CDR1 and CDR2 (germline): GTSNPN, SVGIG (reference sequence). CDR3 coding DNA: TGTGCCTGTGACAGGGGATCGGGGACTGAAGCTTTCTTT. It translates to CACDRGSGTEAFF. The full variable domain, completed using reference TRBV30 and TRBJ1-1, is SQTIHQWPATLVQPVGSPLSLECTVEGTSNPNLYWYRQAAGRGLQLLFYSVGIGQISSEVPQNLSASRPQDRQFILSSKKLLLSDSGFYLCACDRGSGTEAFFGQGTRLTVV.

This clone was detected a few times. The chain carries TRBV18 and TRBJ2-5; 10 bases are a match to TRBD2. CDR3 length: 19 residues. The trim removed 1 base at V and 0 bases at J, leaving 11 bases unmatched. Germline V lookup: CDR1 KGHSH, CDR2 LQKENI. The CDR3 region has the DNA TGTGCCAGCTCACCACTTGCGGCTAGCGGGGGCAGGTACCAAGAGACCCAGTACTTC. Protein: CASSPLAASGGRYQETQYF.

This clone has only a few counts. V usage is TRBV7-8 and J usage is TRBJ2-5; D might be TRBD2 (5 bases). The CDR3 length is 16 residues. In germline, CDR1 is SGHVS, CDR2 FQNEAQ. V was shortened by 4 bases and J by 4 bases, with 19 bases between the two germline ends. The CDR3 sequence: CASSSLLPGRRETQYF. The CDR3 region has the DNA TGTGCCAGCAGCTCGCTCTTGCCGGGAAGGCGAGAGACCCAGTACTTC.

The chain has TRBV6-6 and TRBJ1-2; D remains unclear. In germline, CDR1 is MNHNY, CDR2 SVGAGI (reference sequence). The V end was cut by 0 bases, the J end by 8 bases, with 10 bases between. The CDR3 spans 13 residues. The CDR3 here is CASSYSTPEGYTF. The CDR3 coding sequence is TGTGCCAGCAGTTACTCGACCCCCGAGGGCTACACCTTC.

The chain employs TRBV27 and TRBJ1-4; possible D gene TRBD1, 6 bases. The germline CDR1 and CDR2 sequences are MNHEY and SMNVEV (reference sequence). CDR3 length: 14 amino acids. Trimming left V 3 bases short and J 7 bases short, with 12 bases between. CDR3 sequence reads: CASSFGGRGEKLFF. The CDR3 DNA reads TGTGCCAGCAGTTTCGGGGGGCGGGGTGAAAAACTGTTTTTT.

The chain employs TRBV30 and TRBJ2-5, with D unclear. From germline, CDR1 is GTSNPN and CDR2 SVGIG (reference sequence). V was cut by 8 bases and J by 4 bases, with 20 bases left in between. This CDR3 comprises 14 residues. The CDR3 here is CATHPGLEAETQYF. The CDR3 DNA is TGTGCCACCCATCCCGGTCTAGAGGCAGAGACCCAGTACTTC.

This clone was found a few times. The chain has TRBV4-1 and TRBJ2-5; D gene ambiguous. Trimming removed 1 base at V and 5 bases at J, with 20 bases between. The CDR3 runs 17 residues. From germline, CDR1 is MGHRA and CDR2 YSYEKL. CDR3 bases: TGCGCCAGCAGCCAAGCTTCCCGGGCCATTCTGCGGGAGACCCAGTACTTC. Its translation: CASSQASRAILRETQYF.

CDR3 sequence reads: CASSLVTDGRTEQFF. The CDR3 nucleotides read TGTGCCAGCAGCTTAGTGACCGACGGCCGCACGGAGCAGTTCTTC. This chain uses TRBV7-2 with TRBJ2-1, with unresolved D. The germline gives CDR1 SGHTA, CDR2 FQGNSA. V was shortened by 1 base and J by 10 bases, with 17 bases between the two germline ends. The CDR3 is made up of 15 amino acids.

This chain links TRBV28 with TRBJ2-4; D not certain. Germline CDR1 MDHEN, CDR2 SYDVKM. The CDR3 is 12 residues long. The V and J ends lost 3 bases and 6 bases respectively, with 6 bases between them. CDR3 nucleotides: TGTGCCAGCAGTTTCCGAGTAAACATTCAGTACTTC. Translated, it gives CASSFRVNIQYF.